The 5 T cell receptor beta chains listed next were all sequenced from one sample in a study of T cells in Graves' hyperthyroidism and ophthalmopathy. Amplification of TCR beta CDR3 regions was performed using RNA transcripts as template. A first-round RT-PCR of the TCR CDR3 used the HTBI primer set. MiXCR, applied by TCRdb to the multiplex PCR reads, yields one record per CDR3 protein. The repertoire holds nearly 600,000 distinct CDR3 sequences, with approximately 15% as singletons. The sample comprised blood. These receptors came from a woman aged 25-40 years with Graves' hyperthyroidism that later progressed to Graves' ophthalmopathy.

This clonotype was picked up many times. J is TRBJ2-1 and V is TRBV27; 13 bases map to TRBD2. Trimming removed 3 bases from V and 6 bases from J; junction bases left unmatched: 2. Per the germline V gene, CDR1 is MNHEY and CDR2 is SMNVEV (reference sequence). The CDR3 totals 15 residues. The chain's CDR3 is CASSFGTSGINEQFF. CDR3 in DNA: TGTGCCAGCAGTTTCGGGACTAGCGGGATCAATGAGCAGTTCTTC.

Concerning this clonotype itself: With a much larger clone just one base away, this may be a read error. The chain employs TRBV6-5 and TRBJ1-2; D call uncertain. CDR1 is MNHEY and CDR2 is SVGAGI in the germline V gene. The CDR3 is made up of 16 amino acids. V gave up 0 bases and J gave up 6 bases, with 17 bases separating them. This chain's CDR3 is CASSYSRPPTQNGYTF. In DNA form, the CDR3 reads TGTGCCAGCAGTTACTCGCGACCGCCAACCCAGAATGGCTACACCTTC.

CDR3 amino acids: CASSELSTYNEQFF. The CDR3 bases are TGTGCCAGCAGTGAATTGAGCACCTACAATGAGCAGTTCTTC. The chain employs TRBV2 and TRBJ2-1; D call uncertain. CDR1 and CDR2 (germline): SNHLY, FYNNEI. V dropped 2 bases and J dropped 2 bases, with 7 bases sitting between them. The CDR3 spans 14 residues. The whole variable domain, remainder taken from reference TRBV2 and TRBJ2-1, is EPEVTQTPSHQVTQMGQEVILRCVPISNHLYFYWYRQILGQKVEFLVSFYNNEISEKSEIFDDQFSVERPDGSNFTLKIRSTKLEDSAMYFCASSELSTYNEQFFGPGTRLTVL.

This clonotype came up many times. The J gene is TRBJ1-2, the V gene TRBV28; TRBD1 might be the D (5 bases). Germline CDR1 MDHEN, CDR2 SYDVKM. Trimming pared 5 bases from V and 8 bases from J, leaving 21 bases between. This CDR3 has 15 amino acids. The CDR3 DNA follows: TGTGCCAGCAGTGGCAGGGTTCAGATCGGGGAAGGCTACACCTTC. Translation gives CASSGRVQIGEGYTF.

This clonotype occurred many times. The CDR3 is CATQFSGSPGELFF. The CDR3 bases are TGTGCCACTCAGTTTAGCGGGAGCCCCGGGGAGCTGTTTTTT. This chain connects TRBV27 to TRBJ2-2; TRBD2 matches 9 bases. Germline V gene lookup returns CDR1 MNHEY and CDR2 SMNVEV (reference sequence). The V segment lost 10 bases and the J segment 6 bases; nucleotides outside the gene matches: 9. This CDR3 is 14 amino acids long.